These 14 T cell receptor beta chains were sequenced from one sample in a study of technical replicates of blood from several donors. The assay was immunoSEQ multiplex PCR, and TCRdb's table has in-frame clones only and misses some. The table records around 60,000 clones, nearly 95% of them present only once. The sequenced sample consisted of PBMCs. These receptors originate from a human donor in good health. Some clones in this sample may be carry-over from other donors' samples.

The chain carries TRBV2 and TRBJ2-5; 11 nucleotides match TRBD1. The CDR3 is 14 amino acids. V lost 8 bases to trimming and J lost 4 bases; unmatched junction nucleotides: 6. Germline V gene lookup returns CDR1 SNHLY and CDR2 FYNNEI. CDR3 residues: CASAGTGGSETQYF. In DNA, the CDR3 is TGTGCCAGCGCCGGGACAGGGGGATCAGAGACCCAGTACTTC. Variable domain in full (rest from reference TRBV2 and TRBJ2-5): EPEVTQTPSHQVTQMGQEVILRCVPISNHLYFYWYRQILGQKVEFLVSFYNNEISEKSEIFDDQFSVERPDGSNFTLKIRSTKLEDSAMYFCASAGTGGSETQYFGPGTRLLVL.

The V call is TRBV9, the J call TRBJ2-7, with TRBD2 matching 7 bases. Trimming removed 0 bases from V and 0 bases from J; junction bases left unmatched: 3. The CDR3 is 15 residues long. Germline CDR1 and CDR2: SGDLS and YYNGEE. CDR3: CASSVEPSGSYEQYF. CDR3 sequence (DNA): TGTGCCAGCAGCGTAGAGCCTAGCGGCTCCTACGAGCAGTACTTC. Supplemented by reference TRBV9 and TRBJ2-7, the full variable domain reads DSGVTQTPKHLITATGQRVTLRCSPRSGDLSVYWYQQSLDQGLQFLIQYYNGEERAKGNILERFSAQQFPDLHSELNLSSLELGDSALYFCASSVEPSGSYEQYFGPGTRLTVT.

The chain's CDR3 is CASSLGSDSNQPQHF. The CDR3 DNA sequence: TGTGCCAGCAGCCTGGGCTCGGATAGCAATCAGCCCCAGCATTTT. The J gene is TRBJ1-5, the V gene TRBV7-9, with no clear D. This CDR3 has 15 amino acids. Per germline, CDR1 SEHNR and CDR2 FQNEAQ (reference sequence). Trimming cost V 5 bases and J 0 bases, with 11 bases left between them.

The chain combines TRBV2 with TRBJ2-7, with 12 nucleotides matching TRBD2. Germline CDR1 reads SNHLY; CDR2 reads FYNNEI. There are 17 residues in the CDR3. Trimming removed 2 bases from V and 2 bases from J; junction bases left unmatched: 7. CDR3 loop: CASSELRGLAGPYEQYF. The CDR3 nucleotides read TGTGCCAGCAGTGAATTACGAGGACTAGCGGGACCCTACGAGCAGTACTTC.

The chain employs TRBV4-2 and TRBJ2-2, with 12 bases matching TRBD2. The CDR3 spans 22 residues. Germline V gene lookup returns CDR1 LGHNA and CDR2 YNFKEQ. Trimming cost V 4 bases and J 3 bases; bases outside gene matches: 21. CDR3 DNA: TGTGCCAGCAGCCGATACCCCCTGCTAGGACAAGCTAGCGGGAGGGACACCGGGGAGCTGTTTTTT. Its translation is CASSRYPLLGQASGRDTGELFF.

The chain is built from TRBV7-8 and TRBJ1-1, with TRBD1 as a possible D gene (5 bases). Looked up from germline, CDR1 is SGHVS and CDR2 is FQNEAQ. The CDR3 loop spans 12 amino acids. The V gene lost 5 bases and the J gene lost 10 bases, with 14 bases spanning the gap. CDR3 bases: TGTGCCAGCAGCCATAGTCAGGGTTTAGCTTTCTTT. This codes for CASSHSQGLAFF.

The rearrangement links TRBV4-3 to TRBJ2-7, with TRBD1 identical over 7 bases. CDR3 size: 16 residues. Germline V lookup: CDR1 LGHNA, CDR2 YSLEER. With 1 base clipped from V and 5 bases from J, the junction kept 11 bases outside the gene matches. CDR3: CASSQASIRGRNEQYF. The CDR3 nucleotides read TGCGCCAGCAGCCAAGCGTCGATTAGGGGGCGTAACGAGCAGTACTTC.

This CDR3 reads CASSLEGTGGLTDTQYF. As DNA, the CDR3 is TGTGCCAGCAGCTTAGAAGGGACAGGGGGACTTACAGATACGCAGTATTTT. The V gene is TRBV7-9, the J gene TRBJ2-3, with 11 bases lining up with TRBD1. The junction had 6 bases not matched to a gene; V was cut back by 1 base and J by 3 bases. The germline V gene has CDR1 SEHNR and CDR2 FQNEAQ (reference sequence). The CDR3 length is 17 residues.

The CDR3 here is CASSQTDRAGYTF. CDR3 nucleotides: TGCGCCAGCAGCCAAACCGACAGGGCTGGCTACACCTTC. The J gene is TRBJ1-2, the V gene TRBV4-3, with TRBD1 matching 7 bases. Germline values: CDR1 LGHNA, CDR2 YSLEER. V lost 2 bases, J lost 7 bases, and 4 bases stayed unmatched. This CDR3 region has 13 residues.

The CDR3 DNA sequence: TGTGCCAGTAGTCCACAGGGTCCCGGGGAAGAGCAGTACTTC. It translates to CASSPQGPGEEQYF. The rearrangement joins TRBV19 to TRBJ2-7; tentatively, D is TRBD1 (6 bases). Germline V CDR1 and CDR2: LNHDA, SQIVND (reference sequence). V lost 5 bases to trimming and J lost 7 bases, with 18 bases between them. This CDR3 contains 14 residues.

The gene calls are TRBV7-9 and TRBJ2-6; D perhaps matches TRBD1 (6 bases). Germline values: CDR1 SEHNR, CDR2 FQNEAQ (reference sequence). V was shortened by 9 bases and J by 2 bases, with 17 bases between the two germline ends. The CDR3 extends over 16 amino acids. The CDR3 sequence: CASSLSYRAGANVLTF. DNA for the CDR3: TGTGCCAGTAGCCTCAGCTACAGGGCTGGGGCCAACGTCCTGACTTTC.

This chain uses TRBV9 with TRBJ2-3, with 10 nucleotides matching TRBD1. CDR1 is SGDLS, CDR2 YYNGEE, per germline. The length of the CDR3 is 18 residues. After removal of 3 bases from V and 4 bases from J, the junction contained 14 bases not matched to a gene. DNA of the CDR3: TGTGCCAGCAGCGCCCCCCTCGGACAGGGGGATTTCGCAGATACGCAGTATTTT. Protein sequence: CASSAPLGQGDFADTQYF.

The chain employs TRBV28 and TRBJ1-4; D is possibly TRBD1 (5 bases). Per germline, CDR1 MDHEN and CDR2 SYDVKM. Trimming left V 5 bases short and J 7 bases short, with 14 bases between. CDR3 size: 14 residues. The CDR3 DNA reads TGTGCCAGCAGTGGGCGGGATGGGGGTGAAAAACTGTTTTTT. Amino acid sequence: CASSGRDGGEKLFF.

The chain uses TRBV7-9 and TRBJ1-6; D possibly corresponds to TRBD1 (6 bases). Germline loops: CDR1 SEHNR, CDR2 FQNEAQ (reference sequence). Between the trimmed V and J ends, which lost 6 bases and 6 bases, there was a span of 15 bases. There are 15 residues in the CDR3. CDR3 sequence reads: CASSLTGGSNSPLHF. CDR3 sequence (DNA): TGTGCCAGCAGTCTGACAGGAGGATCTAATTCACCCCTCCACTTT. Based on the CDR3 plus reference TRBV7-9 and TRBJ1-6, the full variable domain is DTGVSQNPRHKITKRGQNVTFRCDPISEHNRLYWYRQTLGQGPEFLTYFQNEAQLEKSRLLSDRFSAERPKGSFSTLEIQRTEQGDSAMYLCASSLTGGSNSPLHFGNGTRLTVT.